This passage covers 29 T cell receptor beta chains from one sample sequenced in a study of OX40 agonist ivuxolimab in advanced cancers. The repertoire was sequenced with immunoSEQ multiplex PCR; TCRdb's copy has only in-frame clones and lacks some. The profile shows tens of thousands of clones, about 90% of them singletons. The input for sequencing was CD4+ or CD8+ T cells sorted from blood, taken in a trial of the OX40 agonist ivuxolimab. Receptor source: an adult with an advanced solid tumor such as melanoma, head and neck, liver or kidney cancer.

The chain is built from TRBV14 and TRBJ1-3; no definite D call. Per germline, CDR1 SGHDN and CDR2 FVKESK. Trimming left V 1 base short and J 0 bases short, with 13 bases between. This CDR3 comprises 17 residues. This chain's CDR3 is CASSQVEAGSSGNTIYF. The CDR3 DNA reads TGTGCCAGCAGCCAAGTGGAGGCTGGGAGCTCTGGAAACACCATATATTTT.

The V gene is TRBV6-6, the J gene TRBJ2-5, with D uncertain. Germline assignment: CDR1 MNHNY and CDR2 SVGAGI (reference sequence). This CDR3 has 13 residues. V was trimmed by 6 bases and J by 4 bases, leaving 12 bases between them. The CDR3 region is CASSRDASETQYF. The DNA for the CDR3 is TGTGCCAGCAGCCGAGACGCGTCAGAGACCCAGTACTTC.

The J gene is TRBJ2-7, the V gene TRBV7-9; D is perhaps TRBD1 or TRBD2 (5 bases each). V was shortened by 2 bases and J by 2 bases, with 10 bases between the two germline ends. This CDR3 comprises 14 residues. CDR1 and CDR2 from the germline V gene are SEHNR and FQNEAQ (reference sequence). This chain's CDR3 is CASSLREQAYEQYF. DNA of the CDR3: TGTGCCAGCAGCTTACGGGAACAGGCCTACGAGCAGTACTTC.

In this sample, this clone turned up once. This chain uses TRBV11-2 with TRBJ2-7; unclear D gene. Trimming took off 1 base at V and 3 bases at J, with 13 bases between the two ends. This CDR3 comprises 15 residues. In germline, CDR1 is SGHAT, CDR2 FQNNGV. The CDR3 DNA sequence: TGTGCCAGCAGCTTAGGCAGCCCGAAAAACTACGAGCAGTACTTC. Protein sequence: CASSLGSPKNYEQYF. The whole variable domain, remainder taken from reference TRBV11-2 and TRBJ2-7, is EAGVAQSPRYKIIEKRQSVAFWCNPISGHATLYWYQQILGQGPKLLIQFQNNGVVDDSQLPKDRFSAERLKGVDSTLKIQPAKLEDSAVYLCASSLGSPKNYEQYFGPGTRLTVT.

The rearrangement links TRBV9 to TRBJ2-2; TRBD1 matches 11 bases. The CDR3 is 16 amino acids. From germline, CDR1 is SGDLS and CDR2 YYNGEE. The ends lost 4 bases at V and 6 bases at J; junction bases unmatched: 8. The DNA of the CDR3 is TGTGCCAGCAGCCCCCGGACAGGGGGCGTCGCCGGGGAGCTGTTTTTT. It yields the protein CASSPRTGGVAGELFF.

This sequence joins TRBV2 and TRBJ2-7, with 15 bases fitting TRBD2. The CDR3 is 15 amino acids. Looked up from germline, CDR1 is SNHLY and CDR2 is FYNNEI. V was clipped by 4 bases and J by 9 bases; unmatched bases: 7. CDR3 amino acids: CASSAGTSGGLGQYF. CDR3 nucleotide sequence: TGTGCCAGCAGTGCGGGGACTAGCGGGGGGCTTGGGCAGTACTTC.

This rearrangement joins TRBV28 to TRBJ2-7; TRBD1 might be the D (5 bases). Germline V gene lookup returns CDR1 MDHEN and CDR2 SYDVKM. Trimming took 0 bases from V and 0 from J, leaving 9 bases between them. The CDR3 has 15 amino acids. CDR3 residues: CASSLWDTSSYEQYF. The CDR3 DNA is TGTGCCAGCAGTTTATGGGACACGAGCTCCTACGAGCAGTACTTC.

The chain couples TRBV9 to TRBJ2-1; TRBD2 aligns across 10 bases. Per the germline V gene, CDR1 is SGDLS and CDR2 is YYNGEE. There are 15 residues in the CDR3. V lost 4 bases, J lost 3 bases, and 4 bases stayed unmatched. The CDR3 here is CASSPGLADYNEQFF. CDR3 DNA sequence: TGTGCCAGCAGCCCTGGACTAGCGGACTACAATGAGCAGTTCTTC.

The chain recombines TRBV6-1 with TRBJ2-7; D call uncertain. The CDR3 loop spans 9 amino acids. V shed 8 bases and J shed 4 bases, with 3 bases lying between them. Germline values: CDR1 MNHNS, CDR2 SASEGT. The CDR3 region has the DNA TGTGCCAGCTCGTACGAGCAGTACTTC. Its translation is CASSYEQYF.

The J gene is TRBJ2-7, the V gene TRBV5-4, with 11 bases matching TRBD2. The V and J ends lost 0 bases and 0 bases, in that order; junction bases with no gene match: 2. This CDR3 is built from 16 residues. Looked up from germline, CDR1 is SGHNT and CDR2 is YYREEE (reference sequence). The CDR3 here is CASSLGLAGSSYEQYF. DNA for the CDR3: TGTGCCAGCAGCTTGGGACTAGCGGGATCCTCCTACGAGCAGTACTTC.

The chain carries TRBV5-4 and TRBJ2-5; 7 bases agree with TRBD1. V lost 5 bases and J lost 5; bases outside the gene matches: 6. CDR1 SGHNT and CDR2 YYREEE come from the germline V gene (reference sequence). The CDR3 is 13 residues long. The chain's CDR3 is CASSYRGEETQYF. The CDR3 nucleotides are TGTGCCAGCAGTTACAGGGGAGAGGAGACCCAGTACTTC. The complete variable domain, with remaining parts taken from reference TRBV5-4 and TRBJ2-5, reads ETGVTQSPTHLIKTRGQQVTLRCSSQSGHNTVSWYQQALGQGPQFIFQYYREEENGRGNFPPRFSGLQFPNYSSELNVNALELDDSALYLCASSYRGEETQYFGPGTRLLVL.

The chain is built from TRBV7-2 and TRBJ1-4; D gene unclear. Per the germline V gene, CDR1 is SGHTA and CDR2 is FQGNSA. The CDR3 is made up of 15 amino acids. The V and J ends lost 5 bases and 2 bases respectively, with 12 bases between them. CDR3 amino acids: CASSLRVGTNEKLFF. The CDR3 bases are TGTGCCAGCAGCCTAAGAGTGGGTACTAATGAAAAACTGTTTTTT.

The chain employs TRBV6-4 and TRBJ1-2; 7 nucleotides match TRBD1. Unmatched junction bases numbered 3, after V lost 4 bases and J lost 4 bases. Looked up from germline, CDR1 is MRHNA and CDR2 is SNTAGT. This CDR3 region has 13 residues. CDR3 sequence: CASSGTGGYGYTF. The CDR3 region has the DNA TGTGCCAGCAGTGGGACAGGCGGCTATGGCTACACCTTC.

J is TRBJ2-2 and V is TRBV11-2, with D uncertain. Deletions cut 2 bases from V and 7 bases from J, with 5 bases between. This CDR3 has 12 amino acids. The germline V gene has CDR1 SGHAT and CDR2 FQNNGV. The CDR3, as DNA: TGTGCCAGCAGCTTAAGTCTCGGGGAGCTGTTTTTT. It yields the protein CASSLSLGELFF.

The chain has TRBV7-2 and TRBJ1-2, with D hard to call. The CDR3 spans 13 residues. Trimming left V 3 bases short and J 4 bases short, with 9 bases between. CDR1 and CDR2 (germline): SGHTA, FQGNSA. For the CDR3, the DNA is TGTGCCAGCAGCTTGGCCGGGATCTATGGCTACACCTTC. It is translated as CASSLAGIYGYTF. The variable domain in full, with the rest retrieved from reference TRBV7-2 and TRBJ1-2, is GAGVSQSPSNKVTEKGKDVELRCDPISGHTALYWYRQSLGQGLEFLIYFQGNSAPDKSGLPSDRFSAERTGGSVSTLTIQRTQQEDSAVYLCASSLAGIYGYTFGSGTRLTVV.

CDR3 nucleotide sequence: TGCGCCAGCAGCTTACTACAGGGGGCCTACGAGCAGTACTTC. It codes for CASSLLQGAYEQYF. The gene calls are TRBV5-1 and TRBJ2-5; 8 bases are shared with TRBD1. The DNA end is more similar to TRBJ2-7, so the J call may be wrong. The CDR3 length is 14 residues. Germline assignment: CDR1 SGHRS and CDR2 YFSETQ.

The table lists this clone with a count of one. The V and J genes are TRBV9 and TRBJ1-5, with D possibly being TRBD1 (6 bases). Trimming removed 3 bases at V and 7 bases at J, with 17 bases between. The CDR3 extends over 15 amino acids. Germline V gene data show CDR1 as SGDLS and CDR2 as YYNGEE. Here the CDR3 reads CASSGGGAEGQPQHF. DNA of the CDR3: TGTGCCAGCAGCGGCGGGGGGGCGGAGGGGCAGCCCCAGCATTTT.

The count of this clone is one. The chain employs TRBV1 and TRBJ1-6; the DNA was not compared with TRBD1, the D call given in the table. TRBV1 is tagged as a pseudogene. This CDR3 spans 19 amino acids. The CDR3 nucleotides are TGCACCAGCAGCCGGAAGGGACAGGGAAGGGGCAGGGATAATTCACCCCTCCACTTT. Amino acids: CTSSRKGQGRGRDNSPLHF.

The CDR3 protein is CAISVASSGGITSSYEQYF. The CDR3 DNA sequence: TGTGCCATCAGCGTTGCTTCTAGCGGGGGCATAACTAGCTCCTACGAGCAGTACTTC. This sequence joins TRBV10-3 and TRBJ2-7, with 10 bases identical to TRBD2. The CDR3 runs to 19 residues. Germline CDR1 is ENHRY and CDR2 is SYGVKD. Losses at the gene ends were 6 bases for V and 0 bases for J; bases not matched to a gene: 17.

The genes are TRBV2 and TRBJ2-4; 10 nucleotides line up with TRBD2. The CDR3 has 16 residues. J gave up 6 bases and V 5 bases, and 10 bases lay outside the gene matches. Germline CDR1 reads SNHLY; CDR2 reads FYNNEI. CDR3 DNA sequence: TGTGCCAGCAGTTCCACTAGCGGGGCCCACGGAAACATTCAGTACTTC. Protein sequence: CASSSTSGAHGNIQYF.

The chain links TRBV6-5 to TRBJ1-2; D not resolved. The V and J ends lost 6 bases and 4 bases respectively, with 15 bases between them. CDR1 is MNHEY and CDR2 is SVGAGI in the germline V gene. The CDR3 totals 14 residues. The CDR3 loop is CASRTDPSGYGYTF. CDR3 in DNA: TGTGCCAGCAGAACAGACCCAAGCGGCTATGGCTACACCTTC.

This chain connects TRBV10-2 to TRBJ2-3; D may be TRBD2 (5 bases). The germline V gene encodes CDR1 WSHSY and CDR2 SAAADI. Trimming left V 0 bases short and J 4 bases short, with 20 bases between. This CDR3 has 18 amino acids. The CDR3 DNA sequence: TGCGCCAGCAGTGAGTCTGAGGAGGTAACCCCACACGCAGATACGCAGTATTTT. As protein: CASSESEEVTPHADTQYF.

The V call is TRBV9, the J call TRBJ1-3; D unclear. CDR1 and CDR2 from the germline V gene are SGDLS and YYNGEE. This CDR3 has 14 residues. Between the trimmed V and J ends, which lost 4 bases and 1 base, there was a span of 9 bases. The CDR3 is CASSLRLSGNTIYF. The CDR3 DNA reads as TGTGCCAGCAGCTTACGCTTATCTGGAAACACCATATATTTT.

In this sample, this clone turned up once. The V and J genes are TRBV15 and TRBJ2-4; D is ambiguous. The CDR3 is 16 residues long. In germline, CDR1 is LNHNV, CDR2 YYDKDF (reference sequence). V gave up 1 base and J gave up 9 bases, with 19 bases separating them. As DNA, the CDR3 is TGTGCCACCAGCAGAGTTATAGCTCCCTGGGAAGGCATTCAGTACTTC. It specifies CATSRVIAPWEGIQYF.

The chain employs TRBV7-8 and TRBJ2-1, with TRBD2 matching over 12 bases. Germline loops: CDR1 SGHVS, CDR2 FQNEAQ. The V and J ends lost 5 bases and 6 bases, in that order; junction bases with no gene match: 5. This CDR3 contains 15 residues. Here the CDR3 DNA reads TGTGCCAGCAGCCCCCCTAGCGGGAGGGGCAATGAGCAGTTCTTC. Its protein product is CASSPPSGRGNEQFF.

The chain uses TRBV5-5 and TRBJ1-2; no clear D. Germline-derived CDR1 and CDR2 are SGHKS and YYEKEE (reference sequence). The CDR3 covers 13 residues. Trimming took 3 bases from V and 3 from J, leaving 9 bases between them. In DNA form, the CDR3 reads TGTGCCAGCAGCTCAGTCGGGGACTATGGCTACACCTTC. It codes for CASSSVGDYGYTF.

Written as DNA, the CDR3 is TGTGCCAGCAGAGGTCAGGGAACTGGAAACACCATATATTTT. It is translated as CASRGQGTGNTIYF. The V gene is TRBV2, the J gene TRBJ1-3, with D possibly matching TRBD1 (5 bases). The CDR3 has 14 residues. Trimming cost V 6 bases and J 2 bases, with 11 bases left between them. Germline V lookup: CDR1 SNHLY, CDR2 FYNNEI.

For this clone: One end of the junction fails to match germline, which may point to a read error. The identical CDR3 is also encoded by other nucleotide sequences in the sample. This sequence joins TRBV18 and TRBJ1-2; possible D gene TRBD1, 6 bases. The germline V gene encodes CDR1 KGHSH and CDR2 LQKENI. This CDR3 is 14 amino acids long. The CDR3 DNA is TGCGCCAGCTCGCCAGACGGACAGAGCTATGGCTACACCTTC. It encodes CASSPDGQSYGYTF. Looking up the rest from reference TRBV18 and TRBJ1-2 gives the full variable domain: NAGVMQNPRHLVRRRGQEARLRCSPMKGHSHVYWYRQLPEEGLKFMVYLQKENIIDESGMPKERFSAEFPKEGPSILRIQQVVRGDSAAYFCASSPDGQSYGYTFGSGTRLTVV.

This clone was observed once. The chain is built from TRBV6-1 and TRBJ1-5, with D uncertain. The CDR3 is 12 amino acids. Deletions cut 6 bases from V and 7 bases from J, with 10 bases between. The germline V gene encodes CDR1 MNHNS and CDR2 SASEGT. The CDR3 bases are TGTGCCAGCAGCCGCGCAGAGCAGCCCCAGCATTTT. Its protein product is CASSRAEQPQHF.